This T cell receptor (beta chain) was sequenced for a study of blood T cell repertoires in COVID-19. Across the study: There were acute and convalescent COVID-19 samples, and they came from the United States, Italy and Spain.

The germline V gene encodes CDR1 MNHEY and CDR2 SMNVEV (reference sequence). The CDR3 contains 17 residues. V was trimmed by 6 bases and J by 0 bases, leaving 15 bases between them. Using immunoSEQ multiplex PCR, the repertoire was profiled, and TCRdb retains in-frame clones only, with some absent. The data contain just over 250,000 clones, around 87% of them singletons. V usage is TRBV27 and J usage is TRBJ2-6; possibly TRBD1 for D (5 bases). Sequencing used peripheral blood. The source is a woman aged 50 to 60 with acute or convalescent COVID-19. In nucleotides, the CDR3 is TGTGCCAGCAGCCACACAGGCCTTGGCTCTGGGGCCAACGTCCTGACTTTC. As protein: CASSHTGLGSGANVLTF. Complete variable domain (other parts from reference TRBV27 and TRBJ2-6): EAQVTQNPRYLITVTGKKLTVTCSQNMNHEYMSWYRQDPGLGLRQIYYSMNVEVTDKGDVPEGYKVSRKEKRNFPLILESPSPNQTSLYFCASSHTGLGSGANVLTFGAGSRLTVL.